This T cell receptor beta chain was recovered during a study of persistence of HIV-infected CD4 T cells. Findings of the study overall: Degenerate expanded CDR3beta sequences were enriched among CMV- and Gag-responding cells.

Turning to this clone: The antigen is unknown.

Between the trimmed V and J ends, which lost 4 bases and 3 bases, there was a span of 15 bases. The V gene's germline CDR1 is MDHEN and CDR2 SYDVKM. The CDR3 is made up of 15 amino acids. The stimulus was an HIV-1 Gag 15-mer peptide pool, 1 ug/peptide/mL. Sorting of responding CD4+ T cells relied on upregulated CD40 ligand together with CD69. Donors had CD4+ T cell counts above 400 cells/uL and were CMV-seropositive. This was the immunoSEQ version 4 assay in survey mode. TCRdb's table, derived via immunoSEQ multiplex PCR, lists solely in-frame clones and lacks some. The profile shows about 30,000 clones, 70% of them singletons.

This specimen consisted of CD4+ T cells sorted from PBMCs after 18-hour stimulation, obtained from a patient who received antiretroviral therapy. V is TRBV28 and J is TRBJ1-1; possibly TRBD1 for D (5 bases). The source is an adult man with HIV who was CMV-seropositive. CDR3 sequence (DNA): TGTGCCAGCAGTTCTCCAGGGAGCTTGGACACTGAAGCTTTCTTT. As protein: CASSSPGSLDTEAFF.